This record concerns one T cell receptor beta chain sequence. V lost 5 bases and J lost 5, with 15 bases in between. CDR3 length equals 15 residues. Germline assignment: CDR1 SEHNR and CDR2 FQNEAQ (reference sequence). This specimen belongs to a study of blood T cell repertoires in COVID-19. Original data processing: It was from reference gene primer amplification that nucleated cell counts were estimated. Assay used: immunoSEQ multiplex PCR; TCRdb lists only in-frame clones, some missing. From that table come the V and J calls and clone size; the DNA was used to work out D and trimming. The sample has under 300,000 clones; approximately 88% are singletons.

The chain carries TRBV7-9 and TRBJ1-4; D gene uncertain. Sequencing was done on a sample of PBMCs or T cells enriched from blood (not recorded which). This receptor was identified in a middle-aged woman who had been exposed to COVID-19. The CDR3 spells CASSPPVNANEKLFF. CDR3 bases: TGTGCCAGCAGCCCCCCGGTGAATGCGAATGAAAAACTGTTTTTT.